This T cell receptor (beta chain) was profiled in a study of radiotherapy plus CTLA-4 blockade in lung cancer. Study-wide results and limits: With interferon-beta, early dynamics of blood T cell clones were reported to best predict response.

The protocol was immunoSEQ multiplex PCR, while the TCRdb copy is restricted to in-frame clones and leaves out a portion. The data hold roughly 80,000 clones, with roughly 79% observed a single time. This clone has only a few counts. What it binds is unknown. Sequenced material: peripheral blood, taken from a patient treated with radiotherapy plus ipilimumab. The source is a human donor with non-small cell lung cancer who had a partial response to radiotherapy plus ipilimumab. Some clones in this sample may be carry-over from other donors' samples.

The CDR3 region has the DNA TGCGCCACCGGACTTGTTGGAGCAACTAATGAAAAACTGTTTTTT. The encoded protein is CATGLVGATNEKLFF. The J gene is TRBJ1-4, the V gene TRBV4-1; D gene unclear. Germline V gene lookup returns CDR1 MGHRA and CDR2 YSYEKL. The CDR3 is 15 amino acids. V was shortened by 10 bases and J by 0 bases, with 15 bases between the two germline ends.